The clone carrying this TCR beta chain was picked up many times. The antigen is undetermined. This entry belongs to a study of T cell repertoires in cytomegalovirus infection. Trimming removed 6 bases from V and 1 base from J, with 13 bases in between. CDR1 is SGHVS and CDR2 is FNYEAQ in the germline V gene. The CDR3 is made up of 16 amino acids. TCRdb reanalysed the reads using MiXCR and keeps one entry per CDR3 protein. The sample records about 830,000 distinct CDR3 sequences, over 25% being singletons. This sequence joins TRBV7-6 and TRBJ2-6; D remains unclear. The receptor was isolated from a human donor in good health (CMV status not recorded). Some clones in this sample may be carry-over from other donors' samples. Specimen: cultured CD8+ T cells from PBMCs, collected from culture after CMV antigen stimulation. CDR3 sequence: CASSELLGSGANVLTF. CDR3 in DNA: TGTGCCAGCAGTGAACTTTTAGGATCTGGGGCCAACGTCCTGACTTTC.